This entry concerns a single T cell receptor (beta chain). Its specificity is unknown. The data stem from a study of T-cell memory formation after mild COVID-19. TCRalpha and TCRbeta libraries used 5'RACE with constant-segment primers and UMIs. MiXCR, run by TCRdb on the 5' RACE reads, gives a single entry per CDR3 protein. The table includes about 390,000 distinct CDR3 sequences, more than 20% detected once. This CDR3 is 16 amino acids long. CDR1 and CDR2 from the germline V gene are MNHEY and SVGAGI. Trimming took off 2 bases at V and 0 bases at J, with 12 bases between the two ends. General observations from the study: Largely, contracting CD4+ clones fell within CM and EM, and contracting CD8+ clones within EMRA. From day 15 to 85, contracting clones were balanced between CD4 and CD8, whereas later expanders leaned toward CD4+. Pre-infection memory held some responding clones, suggesting pre-existing cross-reactive T cells responded.

The receptor comes from an adult woman who had mild COVID-19 (a few samples of this study predate the infection). Cell type and time point are not known. V gene TRBV6-5 combines with J gene TRBJ2-3, with D tentatively TRBD1 (6 bases). Sequenced: PBMCs or a T cell subset sorted from them (not recorded which). The CDR3 region is CASSYRQAASTDTQYF. The CDR3 DNA reads TGTGCCAGCAGTTACCGACAGGCTGCTAGCACAGATACGCAGTATTTT.